This T cell receptor (beta chain) was observed in a study of blood T cell repertoires in COVID-19 (TCRdb year 2020). With regard to the full study: The collaborator samples originated in the United States, Italy and Spain and spanned the acute and convalescent phases of COVID-19. The prospective study material was composed of cDNA or gDNA derived from T cells, B-cell-depleted T cells, or PBMCs. The dataset comprised deeply sampled blood TCRbeta repertoires from subjects exposed to, actively infected with, or recovered from COVID-19. The repertoires were released in a freely available public database meant as a resource for research on the immune response to SARS-CoV-2. The samples were drawn from two sources: the first 160 participants of the ongoing ImmuneRACE study, and 950 to 1,500 subjects contributed by 6 global collaborators. The sample metadata nearly always contained a de-identified subject ID, COVID-19 status, age in years and sex. Where available, HLA class I and class II types were obtained from metadata supplied by the sample provider rather than from assay-based typing.

At one collaborating source in Seattle, patients were enrolled during active infection and were followed longitudinally through the course of disease. Collaborating institutions collected whole blood in K2EDTA tubes following their own protocols. For TCRbeta analysis, collaborators shipped samples as frozen whole blood, isolated PBMCs, or DNA extracted from either of those sample types. Study-level results and caveats: The quantity of clinical and demographic metadata differed by source and by participant and was supplied without curation.

The immunoSEQ Assay, a bias-controlled multiplex PCR, was used to amplify TCRbeta CDR3 regions from genomic DNA. In the source study's methods: The number of nucleated cells in each sample was estimated from the amplification of reference gene primers within the assay. To quantify the absolute abundance of each unique TCRbeta CDR3 rearrangement, sequence reads were collapsed and filtered. For each sample, productive Simpson clonality was calculated as the square root of Simpson's diversity index over productive rearrangements. Entries here come from immuneACCESS through TCRdb and include only in-frame sequences with V and J called. Some clones fail to appear in such tables; in the studies checked, an unresolved V gene covers under half of the shortfall, and the cause of the remainder is unknown. From that table come the V and J calls and clone size; the DNA was used to work out D and trimming. Across this sample there are some 180,000 clones, with 70% to 80% seen only once. The ten largest clonotypes hold around 5.4% of the sample.

Concerning this clone itself: No antigen is known for it. No qualities accompany the bases; no much larger clone lies one base away.

The material sequenced was peripheral blood. The origin of this receptor is a woman aged 40 to 50 with COVID-19, enrolled during active disease.

CDR3 reads: CASSHGLGVNEQFF. The DNA reads as follows: TGTGCCAGCAGCCACGGTCTAGGGGTCAATGAGCAGTTCTTC. The chain is encoded by TRBV3-1 (or the pseudogene TRBV3-2) joined to TRBJ2-1, with a weak D call of TRBD1 (5 bases match). The CDR3 runs 14 amino acids, cysteine and phenylalanine included. The retained sequence is limited to the CDR3, 42 bases, with the frame set at the first base. V and J lose 3 bases and 6 bases, and a span of 12 bases separates them. The germline V gene (reference sequence) specifies LGHDT as CDR1 and YNNKEL as CDR2.